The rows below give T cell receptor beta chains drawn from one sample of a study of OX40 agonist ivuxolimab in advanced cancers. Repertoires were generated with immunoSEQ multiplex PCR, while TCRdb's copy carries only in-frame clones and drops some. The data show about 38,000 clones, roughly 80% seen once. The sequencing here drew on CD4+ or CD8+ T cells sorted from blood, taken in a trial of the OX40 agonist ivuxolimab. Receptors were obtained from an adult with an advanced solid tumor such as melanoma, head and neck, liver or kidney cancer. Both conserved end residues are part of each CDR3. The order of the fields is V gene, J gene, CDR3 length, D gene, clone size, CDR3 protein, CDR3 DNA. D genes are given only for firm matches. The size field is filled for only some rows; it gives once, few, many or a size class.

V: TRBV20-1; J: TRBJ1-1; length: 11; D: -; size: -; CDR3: CSAAPYTEAFF; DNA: TGCAGTGCTGCACCCTACACTGAAGCTTTCTTT
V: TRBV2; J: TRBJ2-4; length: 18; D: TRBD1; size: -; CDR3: CASSELGNRDSRGDIQYF; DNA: TGTGCCAGCAGTGAATTAGGGAACCGGGACAGTCGAGGGGACATTCAGTACTTC
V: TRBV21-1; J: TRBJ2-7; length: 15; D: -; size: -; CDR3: CASSKRAGGSYEQYF; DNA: TGTGCCAGCAGCAAAAGGGCAGGGGGAAGTTACGAGCAGTACTTC
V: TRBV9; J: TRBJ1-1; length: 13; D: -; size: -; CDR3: CASSVGRNTEAFF; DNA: TGTGCCAGCAGCGTAGGGAGGAACACTGAAGCTTTCTTT
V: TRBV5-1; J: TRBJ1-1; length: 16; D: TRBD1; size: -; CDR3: CASSLNWDSLNTEAFF; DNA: TGCGCCAGCAGCTTGAATTGGGACAGTTTGAACACTGAAGCTTTCTTT
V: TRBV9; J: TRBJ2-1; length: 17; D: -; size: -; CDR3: CASSVALAASSYNEQFF; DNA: TGTGCCAGCAGCGTAGCATTAGCGGCGAGCTCCTACAATGAGCAGTTCTTC
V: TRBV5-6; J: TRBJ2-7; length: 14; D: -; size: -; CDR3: CASSSRGGGYEQYF; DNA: TGTGCCAGCAGCAGTAGGGGGGGAGGATACGAGCAGTACTTC
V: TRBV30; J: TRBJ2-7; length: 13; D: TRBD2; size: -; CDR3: CAWSRLADYEQYF; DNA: TGTGCCTGGAGTCGGCTAGCGGATTACGAGCAGTACTTC
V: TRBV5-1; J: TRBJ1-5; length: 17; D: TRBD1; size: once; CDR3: CASSPGSGQGGYQPQHF; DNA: TGCGCCAGCAGCCCCGGATCGGGACAGGGGGGGTATCAGCCCCAGCATTTT
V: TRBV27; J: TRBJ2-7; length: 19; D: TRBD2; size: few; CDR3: CASSQESLAGGLTSYEQYF; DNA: TGTGCCAGCAGCCAAGAGTCGCTAGCGGGAGGGCTCACCTCCTACGAGCAGTACTTC
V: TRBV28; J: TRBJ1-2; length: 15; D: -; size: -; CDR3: CASSPRRNYNYGYTF; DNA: TGTGCCAGCAGCCCAAGACGGAACTACAACTATGGCTACACCTTC
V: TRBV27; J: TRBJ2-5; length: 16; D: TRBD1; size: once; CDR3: CASSLGAGGVREIQYF; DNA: TGTGCCAGCAGTTTAGGGGCAGGGGGAGTAAGAGAGATCCAGTACTTC
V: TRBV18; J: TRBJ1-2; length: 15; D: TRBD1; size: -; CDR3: CASSPGQGSNYGYTF; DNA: TGTGCCAGCTCACCGGGACAGGGGTCGAACTATGGCTACACCTTC
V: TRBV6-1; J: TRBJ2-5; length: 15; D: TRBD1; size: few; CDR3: CASSSGQGGFGTQYF; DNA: TGTGCCAGCAGCTCTGGACAGGGAGGCTTCGGGACCCAGTACTTC
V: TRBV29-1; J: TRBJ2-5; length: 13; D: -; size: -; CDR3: CSVTQDWEETQYF; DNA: TGCAGCGTGACACAAGACTGGGAAGAGACCCAGTACTTC
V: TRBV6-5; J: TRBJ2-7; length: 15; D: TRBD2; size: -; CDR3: CASSFGSGKPYEQYF; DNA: TGTGCCAGCAGTTTTGGTAGCGGGAAGCCCTACGAGCAGTACTTC
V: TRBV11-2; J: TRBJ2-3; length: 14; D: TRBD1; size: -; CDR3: CASSVRQGTDTQYF; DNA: TGTGCCAGCAGCGTAAGACAGGGGACAGATACGCAGTATTTT
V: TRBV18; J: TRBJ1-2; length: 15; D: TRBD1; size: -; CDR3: CASSPGQGGIYGYTF; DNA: TGTGCCAGCTCACCTGGACAGGGGGGAATATATGGCTACACCTTC
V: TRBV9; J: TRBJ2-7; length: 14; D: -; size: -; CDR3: CASSSAPGPYEQYF; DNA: TGTGCCAGCAGCTCGGCGCCAGGGCCCTACGAGCAGTACTTC
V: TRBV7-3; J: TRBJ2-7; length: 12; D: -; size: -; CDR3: CASSPGGAEQYF; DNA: TGTGCCAGCAGCCCAGGAGGGGCCGAGCAGTACTTC
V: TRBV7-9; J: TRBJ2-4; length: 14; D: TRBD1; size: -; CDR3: CASSSDRERNIQYF; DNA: TGTGCCAGCAGCTCCGACAGGGAGCGGAACATTCAGTACTTC
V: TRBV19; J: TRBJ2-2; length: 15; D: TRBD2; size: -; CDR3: CASSALAGPTGELFF; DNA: TGTGCCAGTAGTGCCTTAGCGGGGCCCACCGGGGAGCTGTTTTTT
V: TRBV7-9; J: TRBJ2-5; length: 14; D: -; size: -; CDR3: CASSLPAGVETQYF; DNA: TGTGCCAGCAGCTTACCGGCCGGGGTGGAGACCCAGTACTTC